This entry lists 26 T cell receptor beta chains sequenced from one sample in a study of T cell responses to AZD1222 COVID-19 vaccine. Clones were read by immunoSEQ multiplex PCR, and TCRdb kept only the in-frame ones, dropping some. This table has 110,000 to 150,000 clones, around nine tenths appearing once. Sequenced here: peripheral blood, sampled on day 0 of AZD1222 vaccination. Receptors were obtained from an adult in good health.

This chain connects TRBV5-4 to TRBJ1-2; TRBD1 is a possible D gene (5 bases). V was clipped by 0 bases and J by 10 bases, with 13 bases between them. The CDR3 is 13 residues long. CDR1 and CDR2 from the germline V gene are SGHNT and YYREEE (reference sequence). The CDR3 region is CASSLGTGVDYTF. The CDR3 region has the DNA TGTGCCAGCAGCTTGGGAACGGGGGTAGACTACACCTTC. The full variable domain, rest sourced from reference TRBV5-4 and TRBJ1-2, is ETGVTQSPTHLIKTRGQQVTLRCSSQSGHNTVSWYQQALGQGPQFIFQYYREEENGRGNFPPRFSGLQFPNYSSELNVNALELDDSALYLCASSLGTGVDYTFGSGTRLTVV.

The chain employs TRBV4-3 and TRBJ2-3, with TRBD2 matching 9 bases. The CDR3 spans 17 residues. V shed 0 bases, J shed 4 bases, and the junction held 8 bases outside the gene matches. Germline V gene sequence: CDR1 LGHNA, CDR2 YSLEER. CDR3 DNA sequence: TGCGCCAGCAGCCAAGATGGAAGCGGGAGGAGGGCAGATACGCAGTATTTT. This gives the protein CASSQDGSGRRADTQYF.

This clone came up a few times. The V and J genes are TRBV19 and TRBJ2-7, with TRBD1 matching 10 bases. V lost 3 bases to trimming and J lost 2 bases; unmatched junction nucleotides: 1. CDR1 LNHDA and CDR2 SQIVND come from the germline V gene (reference sequence). The CDR3 contains 14 residues. CDR3 residues: CASSMGTGAYEQYF. The CDR3 DNA is TGTGCCAGTAGTATGGGGACAGGGGCCTACGAGCAGTACTTC.

The rearrangement links TRBV12-2 to TRBJ1-3. TRBV12-2 is shown as a pseudogene. This CDR3 has 17 amino acids. The chain's CDR3 is CASRLAQEIFSGNTIYF. In DNA form, the CDR3 reads TGTGCAAGTCGCTTAGCGCAAGAGATATTCTCTGGAAACACCATATATTTT.

The chain links TRBV7-9 to TRBJ1-2; a weak D match, TRBD1 (6 bases). This CDR3 has 14 residues. Trimming removed 0 bases from V and 7 bases from J, with 12 bases in between. Per germline, CDR1 SEHNR and CDR2 FQNEAQ (reference sequence). The CDR3 DNA reads as TGTGCCAGCAGCTTAGCGGCAGGGGCCCCTGGCTACACCTTC. This codes for CASSLAAGAPGYTF.

The rearrangement joins TRBV3-1 (or the pseudogene TRBV3-2) to TRBJ2-1; D is uncertain. The V gene's germline CDR1 is LGHDT and CDR2 YNNKEL (reference sequence). The CDR3 contains 13 residues. V shed 8 bases and J shed 0 bases, with 8 bases lying between them. The CDR3 DNA reads TGTGCCAGCGGGCGGAACTCCTACAATGAGCAGTTCTTC. It yields the protein CASGRNSYNEQFF.

The chain has TRBV20-1 and TRBJ1-1; no clear D. V shed 6 bases and J shed 11 bases, with 10 bases lying between them. The length of the CDR3 is 9 residues. Per the germline V gene, CDR1 is DFQATT and CDR2 is SNEGSKA (reference sequence). This CDR3 reads CSASNSAFF. The CDR3, as DNA: TGCAGTGCCTCCAACTCGGCTTTCTTT.

The V gene is TRBV5-4, the J gene TRBJ1-3, with no clear D. The CDR3 covers 15 residues. V lost 4 bases to trimming and J lost 0 bases, with 11 bases between them. CDR1 is SGHNT, CDR2 YYREEE, per germline (reference sequence). The CDR3 DNA is TGTGCCAGCAGCCCGGACCGGATCTCTGGAAACACCATATATTTT. Protein sequence: CASSPDRISGNTIYF.

Comment on this clone: At one of its ends the junction is not consistent with the germline gene, which may arise from a read error. The chain carries TRBV9 and TRBJ1-1; TRBD1 matches at 9 bases. This CDR3 has 14 amino acids. In germline, CDR1 is SGDLS, CDR2 YYNGEE. For the CDR3, the DNA is TGTGCCAGCAGCGTCGGGACAGGGAACGCTGAAGCTTTCTTT. Protein: CASSVGTGNAEAFF.

The chain carries TRBV5-1 and TRBJ2-1; the D gene is possibly TRBD2 (5 bases). The CDR3 sequence is 13 residues long. CDR1 and CDR2 (germline): SGHRS, YFSETQ. V was shortened by 0 bases and J by 7 bases, with 8 bases between the two germline ends. The CDR3 loop reads CASSLGTRNEQFF. CDR3 sequence (DNA): TGCGCCAGCAGCTTGGGAACTAGAAATGAGCAGTTCTTC.

The chain recombines TRBV15 with TRBJ1-6; a possible D gene is TRBD1 (5 bases). There are 19 residues in the CDR3. CDR1 is LNHNV and CDR2 is YYDKDF in the germline V gene (reference sequence). V lost 3 bases, J lost 0 bases, and 18 bases lay in between. For the CDR3, the DNA is TGTGCCACCAGCAGCCAGATTTGGGGGGGTGGCTCCTATAATTCACCCCTCCACTTT. It is translated as CATSSQIWGGGSYNSPLHF.

In nucleotides, the CDR3 is TGTGCCTGGAGCGACTTTACCAGGCATAGCAATCAGCCCCAGCATTTT. Residues: CAWSDFTRHSNQPQHF. The rearrangement links TRBV30 to TRBJ1-5; D is uncertain. Trimming cost V 3 bases and J 0 bases, with 15 bases left between them. Germline V gives CDR1 GTSNPN, CDR2 SVGIG (reference sequence). This CDR3 is built from 16 residues.

The count of this clone is one. This chain links TRBV11-2 with TRBJ2-5; 12 positions agree with TRBD1. The V segment lost 5 bases and the J segment 0 bases; nucleotides outside the gene matches: 4. The CDR3 is 16 amino acids. Per the germline V gene, CDR1 is SGHAT and CDR2 is FQNNGV. In DNA, the CDR3 is TGTGCCAGCAGCCCCGGGACAGGGGGCCACCAAGAGACCCAGTACTTC. Translation: CASSPGTGGHQETQYF.

The chain uses TRBV2 and TRBJ2-7; TRBD2 might be the D (6 bases). V was trimmed by 6 bases and J by 3 bases, leaving 15 bases between them. Germline V gene sequence: CDR1 SNHLY, CDR2 FYNNEI. The CDR3 sequence is 14 residues long. Here the CDR3 reads CASSREKERYEQYF. The CDR3 region has the DNA TGTGCCAGCAGCCGGGAGAAGGAGCGCTACGAGCAGTACTTC.

The chain links TRBV2 to TRBJ2-1; D not certain. The CDR3 spans 15 residues. Trimming removed 4 bases at V and 1 base at J, with 11 bases between. Germline-derived CDR1 and CDR2 are SNHLY and FYNNEI. CDR3 sequence (DNA): TGTGCCAGCAGTGTGGAGAGCAAGTCCTACAATGAGCAGTTCTTC. Translation: CASSVESKSYNEQFF.

V and J are TRBV15 and TRBJ1-2; 8 bases line up with TRBD1. Germline-derived CDR1 and CDR2 are LNHNV and YYDKDF (reference sequence). The CDR3 is 17 residues long. V shed 0 bases and J 5 bases; nucleotides not matched to a gene: 11. The CDR3 DNA sequence: TGTGCCACCAGCAGAGAACTATCGGCAGGGGGCTTTTATGGCTACACCTTC. Amino acid sequence: CATSRELSAGGFYGYTF.

CDR3 bases: TGCGCCAGCAGCCAATCACCAAGGGGGCACGGAAACACCATATATTTT. It translates to CASSQSPRGHGNTIYF. This sequence joins TRBV4-1 and TRBJ1-3, with TRBD1 identical over 7 bases. Trimming cost V 2 bases and J 4 bases; bases outside gene matches: 8. CDR3 length: 16 residues. Germline V CDR1 and CDR2: MGHRA, YSYEKL.

This clone was seen only once. The chain joins TRBV9 to TRBJ2-3; 11 positions match TRBD2. CDR3 size: 17 residues. The junction had 8 bases not matched to a gene; V was cut back by 0 bases and J by 5 bases. Germline V CDR1 and CDR2: SGDLS, YYNGEE. CDR3 in amino acids: CASSVEGSGRALDTQYF. The CDR3 coding sequence is TGTGCCAGCAGCGTAGAGGGTAGCGGGAGGGCCTTAGATACGCAGTATTTT.

This clone has a single count. The chain is built from TRBV6-8 and TRBJ2-7; 9 bases line up with TRBD1. The CDR3 runs 16 residues. CDR1 and CDR2 (germline): MNHGY, SAAAGT. Losses at the gene ends were 5 bases for V and 3 bases for J; bases not matched to a gene: 11. In DNA, the CDR3 is TGTGCCAGCAGTCAAGACCGACAGGGGGTATGCTACGAGCAGTACTTC. The encoded protein is CASSQDRQGVCYEQYF.

This chain joins TRBV4-2 and TRBJ2-7, with D unresolved. The length of the CDR3 is 15 residues. Germline values: CDR1 LGHNA, CDR2 YNFKEQ. V lost 0 bases and J 5 bases, leaving 14 bases between the germline ends. The CDR3 reads CASSQDYGTLNEQYF. The CDR3 DNA sequence: TGTGCCAGCAGCCAAGATTACGGCACCTTGAACGAGCAGTACTTC.

This clone showed up just once. This chain links TRBV30 with TRBJ2-7; D gene ambiguous. Germline CDR1 reads GTSNPN; CDR2 reads SVGIG (reference sequence). The V gene lost 0 bases and the J gene lost 3 bases, with 6 bases spanning the gap. This CDR3 comprises 12 residues. The CDR3 DNA reads TGTGCCTGGAGTGTGGGGATCTACGAGCAGTACTTC. It codes for CAWSVGIYEQYF.

The genes are TRBV7-2 and TRBJ2-7; no clear D. The CDR3 extends over 13 amino acids. V lost 1 base and J lost 3, with 7 bases in between. Germline V gene lookup returns CDR1 SGHTA and CDR2 FQGNSA. CDR3 DNA: TGTGCCAGCAGCTTAGATCTCATCTACGAGCAGTACTTC. This gives the protein CASSLDLIYEQYF.

This chain joins TRBV27 and TRBJ1-1; D gene unclear. The germline CDR1 and CDR2 sequences are MNHEY and SMNVEV (reference sequence). This CDR3 is built from 13 residues. Trimming stripped 3 bases from V and 1 base from J, with 6 bases between. In DNA, the CDR3 is TGTGCCAGCAGTTTGAGGCAGAACACTGAAGCTTTCTTT. Protein sequence: CASSLRQNTEAFF.

The chain uses TRBV3-1 (or the pseudogene TRBV3-2) and TRBJ1-1; D is unresolved. The CDR3 length is 14 residues. Germline V lookup: CDR1 LGHDT, CDR2 YNNKEL (reference sequence). Deletions cut 1 base from V and 8 bases from J, with 14 bases between. This CDR3 reads CASSQASVGREAFF. CDR3 sequence (DNA): TGTGCCAGCAGCCAAGCCTCCGTGGGCCGCGAAGCTTTCTTT.

The chain joins TRBV9 to TRBJ1-1; D gene uncertain. The CDR3 runs 14 residues. Germline lookup yields CDR1 SGDLS and CDR2 YYNGEE. The V gene lost 0 bases and the J gene lost 0 bases, with 6 bases spanning the gap. The CDR3 nucleotides read TGTGCCAGCAGCGTAGCAACGGTGAACACTGAAGCTTTCTTT. Residues: CASSVATVNTEAFF.

The rearrangement uses TRBV6-2 or TRBV6-3 and TRBJ2-3, with TRBD1 as a possible D gene (5 bases). Trimming shortened V by 2 bases and J by 4 bases, and 19 bases separated the two germline ends. Germline lookup yields CDR1 MNHEY and CDR2 SVGEGT. The CDR3 consists of 17 residues. The CDR3 spells CASSYRRRPGAADTQYF. DNA for the CDR3: TGTGCCAGCAGTTACCGACGCCGTCCTGGGGCGGCAGATACGCAGTATTTT.